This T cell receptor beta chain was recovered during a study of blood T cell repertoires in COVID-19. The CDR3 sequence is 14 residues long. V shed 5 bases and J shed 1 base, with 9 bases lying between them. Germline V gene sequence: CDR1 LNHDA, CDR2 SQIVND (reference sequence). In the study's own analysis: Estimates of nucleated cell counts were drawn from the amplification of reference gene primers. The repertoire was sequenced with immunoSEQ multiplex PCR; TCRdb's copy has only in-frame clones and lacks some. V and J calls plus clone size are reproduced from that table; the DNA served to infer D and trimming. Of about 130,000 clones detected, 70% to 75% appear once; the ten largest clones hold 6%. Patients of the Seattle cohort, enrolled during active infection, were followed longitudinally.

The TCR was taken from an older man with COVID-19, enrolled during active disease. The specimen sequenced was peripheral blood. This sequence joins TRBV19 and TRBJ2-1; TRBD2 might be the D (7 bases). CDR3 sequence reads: CASSGGASYNEQFF. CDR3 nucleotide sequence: TGTGCCAGTAGTGGGGGGGCTTCCTACAATGAGCAGTTCTTC.